These T cell receptor beta chains were read from a single sample in a study of blood T cell repertoires in COVID-19. Profiled with immunoSEQ multiplex PCR; TCRdb holds only in-frame clones, not every one. Among 300,000 to 350,000 clones listed, roughly 85% were seen once. The sample taken for sequencing was PBMCs or T cells enriched from blood (not recorded which). All receptors derive from a woman aged 40-49 years with acute COVID-19. Both conserved end residues are part of each CDR3. Fields, in order: V gene, J gene, D gene, clone size, CDR3 length, CDR3 protein, CDR3 DNA. D genes are given only for firm matches. A row's size may be missing; if present it is once, few, many or a size class.

>TRBV11-2|TRBJ1-5|-|few|13
CASSLDLVQPQHF
TGTGCCAGCAGCTTAGATTTAGTGCAGCCCCAGCATTTT
>TRBV18|TRBJ1-4|-|-|13
CASSPPLSEKLFF
TGTGCCAGCTCACCCCCTCTTAGTGAAAAACTGTTTTTT
>TRBV29-1|TRBJ1-4|-|-|13
CSVESVPLGVLFF
TGCAGCGTTGAGTCGGTGCCCCTCGGGGTGCTGTTTTTT
>TRBV11-2|TRBJ2-1|TRBD2|-|16
CASSLELAGPYNEQFF
TGTGCCAGCAGCTTAGAATTAGCGGGACCTTACAATGAGCAGTTCTTC
>TRBV5-1|TRBJ2-3|-|-|15
CASSATVTGTDTQYF
TGCGCCAGCAGCGCGACAGTAACGGGCACTGATACGCAGTATTTT
>TRBV9|TRBJ2-2|TRBD2|few|16
CASSVLAGVHTGELFF
TGTGCCAGCAGCGTCCTAGCGGGGGTTCACACCGGGGAGCTGTTTTTT
>TRBV4-1|TRBJ1-6|-|few|15
CASSQDIAGRSPLHF
TGCGCCAGCAGCCAAGATATAGCAGGGCGGTCACCCCTCCACTTT
>TRBV27|TRBJ2-7|-|-|13
CASSPNRVGEQYF
TGTGCCAGCAGTCCCAACAGGGTAGGGGAGCAGTACTTC
>TRBV19|TRBJ1-1|-|-|16
CASSIKSGGSYTEAFF
TGTGCCAGTAGTATTAAGTCGGGAGGTTCTTACACTGAAGCTTTCTTT
>TRBV5-1|TRBJ2-1|-|once|14
CASSLDRGANEQFF
TGCGCCAGCAGCTTGGATAGGGGTGCAAATGAGCAGTTCTTC
>TRBV19|TRBJ1-5|-|-|15
CASSISSQGIQPQHF
TGTGCCAGTAGTATATCGAGCCAGGGGATTCAGCCCCAGCATTTT
>TRBV28|TRBJ1-6|-|-|14
CASSFEGWNSPLHF
TGTGCCAGCAGTTTCGAGGGCTGGAATTCACCCCTCCACTTT
>TRBV28|TRBJ1-4|-|-|14
CASSLGGGYEKLFF
TGTGCCAGCAGTTTAGGGGGAGGGTACGAAAAACTGTTTTTT
>TRBV27|TRBJ1-2|-|few|15
CASSVSSGNYYGYTF
TGTGCCAGCAGTGTCTCCTCCGGGAATTACTATGGCTACACCTTC
>TRBV27|TRBJ1-2|-|-|17
CASSLRRGQGNSYGYTF
TGTGCCAGCAGTTTAAGACGGGGACAAGGGAACTCCTATGGCTACACCTTC
>TRBV28|TRBJ1-1|-|-|14
CASNYRVPGTEAFF
TGTGCCAGCAACTACAGGGTCCCGGGGACTGAAGCTTTCTTT
>TRBV4-3|TRBJ2-6|-|-|19
CASSQELADFNSGANVLTF
TGCGCCAGCAGCCAAGAATTAGCGGATTTCAACTCTGGGGCCAACGTCCTGACTTTC
>TRBV27|TRBJ2-1|TRBD1|-|18
CASNPRTGRVVGRNEQFF
TGTGCCAGCAACCCGAGGACAGGGCGAGTAGTAGGGAGGAATGAGCAGTTCTTC
>TRBV28|TRBJ2-7|TRBD1|-|16
CASSSKTGQGNYEQYF
TGTGCCAGCAGTTCCAAGACGGGACAGGGAAACTACGAGCAGTACTTC
>TRBV6-2/TRBV6-3|TRBJ2-7|TRBD1|-|16
CASSRPLTGASYEQYF
TGTGCCAGCAGTCGCCCCCTGACAGGGGCATCCTACGAGCAGTACTTC
>TRBV11-2|TRBJ2-5|-|-|16
CASSLLRTPEFETQYF
TGTGCCAGCAGCTTACTCAGGACACCTGAGTTTGAGACCCAGTACTTC
>TRBV6-5|TRBJ2-5|-|-|13
CASSYTGQETQYF
TGTGCCAGCAGTTATACAGGCCAAGAGACCCAGTACTTC
>TRBV19|TRBJ1-5|TRBD1|-|17
CATKPRTGETSNQPQHF
TGTGCCACCAAACCTAGGACAGGGGAAACGAGCAATCAGCCCCAGCATTTT
>TRBV28|TRBJ1-2|-|few|14
CASSESARVHGYTF
TGTGCCAGCAGTGAATCCGCCAGGGTCCATGGCTACACCTTC
>TRBV28|TRBJ1-6|TRBD1|few|15
CASSHGDRINSPLHF
TGTGCCAGCAGTCATGGGGACAGAATTAATTCACCCCTCCACTTT
>TRBV9|TRBJ2-5|-|many|16
CASSEGSAHQGETQYF
TGTGCCAGCAGCGAGGGTAGCGCCCATCAAGGAGAGACCCAGTACTTC
>TRBV18|TRBJ1-6|-|-|15
CASSRITGPGSPLHF
TGTGCCAGCTCCCGAATTACAGGTCCAGGGTCACCCCTCCACTTT
>TRBV6-4|TRBJ2-3|TRBD2|-|15
CASSEAGGIADTQYF
TGTGCCAGCAGTGAGGCGGGAGGGATTGCAGATACGCAGTATTTT
>TRBV5-1|TRBJ2-7|TRBD2|-|14
CASSLDGRAVEQYF
TGCGCCAGCAGCTTGGACGGGAGGGCCGTCGAGCAGTACTTC
>TRBV6-1|TRBJ1-1|-|-|14
CASSEGQKATEAFF
TGTGCCAGCAGTGAAGGACAGAAGGCCACTGAAGCTTTCTTT
>TRBV10-3|TRBJ2-1|-|-|14
CAIEDVGAYNEQFF
TGTGCCATCGAAGACGTCGGAGCCTACAATGAGCAGTTCTTC
>TRBV9|TRBJ1-2|-|-|15
CASSVASTGLYGYTF
TGTGCCAGCAGCGTAGCGTCGACAGGCCTCTATGGCTACACCTTC
>TRBV29-1|TRBJ1-2|TRBD1|-|12
CSVGRTGASYTF
TGCAGCGTTGGACGGACAGGGGCCAGCTACACCTTC
>TRBV27|TRBJ2-7|-|-|11
CASSQGGKQYF
TGTGCCAGCAGTCAAGGGGGTAAGCAGTACTTC
>TRBV27|TRBJ1-1|-|-|14
CASSQQLTNTEAFF
TGTGCCAGCAGTCAACAGCTAACGAACACTGAAGCTTTCTTT
>TRBV18|TRBJ2-2|-|-|15
CASSPISGYTGELFF
TGTGCCAGCTCACCCATAAGCGGTTACACCGGGGAGCTGTTTTTT
>TRBV9|TRBJ2-5|TRBD2|once|17
CASSAPGLAGGLETQYF
TGTGCCAGCAGCGCCCCGGGACTAGCGGGGGGGCTTGAGACCCAGTACTTC
>TRBV4-3|TRBJ2-2|-|-|15
CASSQDGGAPGELFF
TGCGCCAGCAGCCAAGATGGAGGGGCCCCCGGGGAGCTGTTTTTT
>TRBV28|TRBJ2-5|-|-|14
CASSLTSGRETQYF
TGTGCCAGCAGTCTAACCAGCGGTAGGGAGACCCAGTACTTC
>TRBV10-3|TRBJ1-2|TRBD1|-|13
CATKGGGDYGYTF
TGTGCCACCAAAGGGGGCGGCGACTATGGCTACACCTTC
>TRBV4-1|TRBJ1-1|TRBD1|-|14
CASSLDTGGTEAFF
TGCGCCAGCAGCCTCGACACAGGGGGCACTGAAGCTTTCTTT
>TRBV6-1|TRBJ2-5|-|once|17
CASSDWGGSPLQETQYF
TGTGCCAGCAGTGATTGGGGCGGATCACCTTTACAAGAGACCCAGTACTTC
>TRBV18|TRBJ1-5|TRBD1|-|16
CASSPGGQGYNQPQHF
TGTGCCAGCTCACCGGGCGGACAGGGGTACAATCAGCCCCAGCATTTT
>TRBV7-2|TRBJ2-1|TRBD2|-|16
CASRFPLAGGLNEQFF
TGTGCCAGCAGGTTCCCGCTAGCGGGAGGCCTCAATGAGCAGTTCTTC